Each of the 22 T cell receptor beta chains below was sequenced from the same sample in a study of blood T cell repertoires in COVID-19. The table came from immunoSEQ multiplex PCR; TCRdb's copy has only in-frame clones and leaves some out. Among 90,000 to 110,000 clones listed, about 90% were seen once. The sequenced sample consisted of peripheral blood. The source of these receptors is a human donor in a cohort sampled during active COVID-19.

This chain uses TRBV7-3 with TRBJ1-2; the D gene is possibly TRBD1 (6 bases). The CDR3 length is 13 residues. Germline CDR1 reads SGHTA; CDR2 reads FQGTGA. Trimming stripped 0 bases from V and 4 bases from J, with 6 bases between. The CDR3 protein is CASSLTGGYGYTF. The CDR3 DNA reads TGTGCCAGCAGCTTAACAGGGGGCTATGGCTACACCTTC.

The V and J genes are TRBV3-1 (or the pseudogene TRBV3-2) and TRBJ1-2; D may be TRBD1 (6 bases). V lost 2 bases and J lost 5, with 15 bases in between. Germline V gives CDR1 LGHDT, CDR2 YNNKEL (reference sequence). This CDR3 comprises 15 residues. The CDR3 bases are TGTGCCAGCAGCCAATTATGGGTCGGACAGTATGGCTACACCTTC. Translation gives CASSQLWVGQYGYTF.

V usage is TRBV28 and J usage is TRBJ1-1; no clear D gene. The CDR3 spans 11 residues. V dropped 5 bases and J dropped 6 bases, with 7 bases sitting between them. The V gene's germline CDR1 is MDHEN and CDR2 SYDVKM. The CDR3 protein is CASSATAEAFF. CDR3 bases: TGTGCCAGCAGTGCCACAGCTGAAGCTTTCTTT.

The chain combines TRBV12-3 or TRBV12-4 with TRBJ2-5; no clear D. This CDR3 comprises 13 residues. The ends were cut back, 7 bases at V and 7 bases at J, with 16 bases in the middle. CDR3 DNA sequence: TGTGCCAGCACCTTAGGTGGAAGAGGGACCCAGTACTTC. Its protein is CASTLGGRGTQYF.

V gene TRBV11-3 combines with J gene TRBJ1-1; TRBD1 might be the D (5 bases). The germline V gene encodes CDR1 SGHNT and CDR2 YENEEA. The CDR3 loop spans 13 amino acids. Trimming shortened V by 7 bases and J by 4 bases, and 13 bases separated the two germline ends. CDR3 sequence reads: CASNQGRSTEAFF. The CDR3, as DNA: TGTGCCAGCAACCAGGGTCGTAGCACTGAAGCTTTCTTT.

The genes are TRBV7-9 and TRBJ1-2; D might be TRBD1 (5 bases). Trimming took off 5 bases at V and 4 bases at J, with 17 bases between the two ends. Per germline, CDR1 SEHNR and CDR2 FQNEAQ (reference sequence). The CDR3 totals 15 residues. This chain's CDR3 is CASSPGTDRLYGYTF. The CDR3 DNA sequence: TGTGCCAGCAGCCCGGGGACTGACCGGCTCTATGGCTACACCTTC. Combining the CDR3 with reference TRBV7-9 and TRBJ1-2 gives the whole variable domain DTGVSQNPRHKITKRGQNVTFRCDPISEHNRLYWYRQTLGQGPEFLTYFQNEAQLEKSRLLSDRFSAERPKGSFSTLEIQRTEQGDSAMYLCASSPGTDRLYGYTFGSGTRLTVV.

V and J are TRBV5-5 and TRBJ1-1, with D unresolved. V was clipped by 0 bases and J by 1 base, with 10 bases between them. The germline gives CDR1 SGHKS, CDR2 YYEKEE (reference sequence). The CDR3 is made up of 15 amino acids. The CDR3 spells CASSLVPGENTEAFF. The CDR3 coding sequence is TGTGCCAGCAGCTTGGTTCCCGGTGAGAACACTGAAGCTTTCTTT.

V gene TRBV7-2 combines with J gene TRBJ2-2, with TRBD2 as a possible D gene (6 bases). CDR3 length equals 15 residues. Trimming took 0 bases from V and 6 from J, leaving 11 bases between them. Germline V lookup: CDR1 SGHTA, CDR2 FQGNSA. The CDR3 DNA follows: TGTGCCAGCAGCTTAGCGCGGGGTTTAGCCGGGGAGCTGTTTTTT. Protein product: CASSLARGLAGELFF.

The sample holds one count of this clone. V gene TRBV5-1 combines with J gene TRBJ1-3; 9 bases are a match to TRBD1. The CDR3 has 16 amino acids. The germline gives CDR1 SGHRS, CDR2 YFSETQ. The V and J ends lost 2 bases and 0 bases, in that order; junction bases with no gene match: 3. Written as DNA, the CDR3 is TGCGCCAGCAGCTTTGGGACAGGGAGCTCTGGAAACACCATATATTTT. This encodes CASSFGTGSSGNTIYF.

This chain joins TRBV29-1 and TRBJ1-2, with a weak D call TRBD1 (5 bases). The germline CDR1 and CDR2 sequences are SQVTM and ANQGSEA. The CDR3 extends over 12 amino acids. V lost 2 bases and J 8 bases, leaving 12 bases between the germline ends. The CDR3 is CSVEPTAAGYTF. Written as DNA, the CDR3 is TGCAGCGTTGAACCGACAGCTGCGGGCTACACCTTC.

This chain connects TRBV4-1 to TRBJ2-7; 12 nucleotides match TRBD2. CDR1 and CDR2 from the germline V gene are MGHRA and YSYEKL. The CDR3 consists of 16 residues. The trim removed 3 bases at V and 4 bases at J, leaving 7 bases unmatched. The CDR3 nucleotides read TGCGCCAGCAGCCAGCCCCTAGCGGGAGGGTTATACGAGCAGTACTTC. As protein: CASSQPLAGGLYEQYF.

J is TRBJ2-7 and V is TRBV10-3; D is perhaps TRBD1 (7 bases). Trimming took 6 bases from V and 7 from J, leaving 19 bases between them. Germline V gene data show CDR1 as ENHRY and CDR2 as SYGVKD. This CDR3 comprises 14 residues. This CDR3 reads CAISRIQGGSEQYF. The CDR3 nucleotides read TGTGCCATCAGCCGCATCCAGGGGGGCTCAGAGCAGTACTTC.

The chain joins TRBV5-1 to TRBJ2-7, with 7 nucleotides matching TRBD1. From germline, CDR1 is SGHRS and CDR2 YFSETQ. J was trimmed by 3 bases and V by 4 bases; bases with no gene match: 7. The CDR3 extends over 14 amino acids. CDR3 nucleotides: TGCGCCAGCAGCGCAAGACAGGGTAACTACGAGCAGTACTTC. This translates into CASSARQGNYEQYF.

V and J are TRBV27 and TRBJ1-3, with D possibly matching TRBD1 (5 bases). Deletions cut 5 bases from V and 0 bases from J, with 17 bases between. The CDR3 has 17 amino acids. The germline V gene has CDR1 MNHEY and CDR2 SMNVEV (reference sequence). This CDR3 reads CASSPTPQVTSGNTIYF. In nucleotides, the CDR3 is TGTGCCAGCAGTCCTACCCCACAGGTTACCTCTGGAAACACCATATATTTT.

This chain connects TRBV27 to TRBJ2-7; D is possibly TRBD1 (5 bases). V dropped 5 bases and J dropped 0 bases, with 20 bases sitting between them. From germline, CDR1 is MNHEY and CDR2 SMNVEV (reference sequence). The CDR3 contains 17 residues. Written as DNA, the CDR3 is TGTGCCAGCAGTCCGCGGTCTCTGGGGCCAAGCTCCTACGAGCAGTACTTC. Protein sequence: CASSPRSLGPSSYEQYF.

The chain links TRBV2 to TRBJ2-2, with 8 nucleotides matching TRBD1. The CDR3 runs 15 residues. CDR1 is SNHLY, CDR2 FYNNEI, per germline. V was clipped by 6 bases and J by 6 bases; unmatched bases: 9. CDR3 protein: CASSVTGVVSGELFF. In DNA, the CDR3 is TGTGCCAGCAGCGTGACAGGGGTGGTCTCCGGGGAGCTGTTTTTT.

This clone was counted a single time. This sample also contains other DNA sequences that code for the same CDR3. This chain joins TRBV3-1 (or the pseudogene TRBV3-2) and TRBJ2-7; 10 positions agree with TRBD1. The J segment lost 4 bases and the V segment lost 1 base, leaving 7 bases of the junction unmatched. The germline V gene has CDR1 LGHDT and CDR2 YNNKEL (reference sequence). This CDR3 has 16 amino acids. The CDR3 sequence: CASSQAWTGGLYEQYF. The CDR3 nucleotides are TGTGCCAGCAGCCAAGCATGGACAGGGGGGCTTTACGAGCAGTACTTC.

This clone is a singleton in its sample. CDR3 loop: CASSPRTGPNEKLFF. The CDR3 DNA sequence: TGTGCCAGCAGCCCAAGGACAGGCCCTAATGAAAAACTGTTTTTT. The J gene is TRBJ1-4, the V gene TRBV7-2, with 7 positions matching TRBD1. The V segment lost 5 bases and the J segment 3 bases; nucleotides outside the gene matches: 6. Germline loops: CDR1 SGHTA, CDR2 FQGNSA. CDR3 length: 15 amino acids.

This clone appeared a single time. This sequence joins TRBV6-2 or TRBV6-3 and TRBJ2-7, with D tentatively TRBD1 (6 bases). Germline V gives CDR1 MNHEY, CDR2 SVGEGT. The CDR3 consists of 14 residues. Trimming cost V 0 bases and J 0 bases, with 6 bases left between them. The CDR3 protein is CASSYSDSSYEQYF. The CDR3 DNA reads as TGTGCCAGCAGTTACTCGGACAGCTCCTACGAGCAGTACTTC.

The sample holds one count of this clone. This sequence joins TRBV7-9 and TRBJ2-7, with D tentatively TRBD1 (7 bases). The CDR3 totals 15 residues. V shed 8 bases and J shed 5 bases, with 22 bases lying between them. Per germline, CDR1 SEHNR and CDR2 FQNEAQ (reference sequence). The CDR3 nucleotides are TGTGCCAGCTCATTAGAGGGGGCGGGGTCCCACGAGCAGTACTTC. Translated: CASSLEGAGSHEQYF.

As DNA, the CDR3 is TGTGCCAGCAGCGGCAAGCGGGGCGGCCTCACAGATACGCAGTATTTT. This sequence encodes CASSGKRGGLTDTQYF. V and J are TRBV9 and TRBJ2-3, with TRBD2 identical over 7 bases. The V gene's germline CDR1 is SGDLS and CDR2 YYNGEE. The J segment lost 2 bases and the V segment lost 3 bases, leaving 9 bases of the junction unmatched. The CDR3 covers 16 residues.

The rearrangement uses TRBV7-2 and TRBJ2-1, with a weak D call TRBD2 (6 bases). This CDR3 contains 16 residues. Germline CDR1 and CDR2: SGHTA and FQGNSA. V was cut by 4 bases and J by 0 bases, with 13 bases left in between. CDR3 residues: CASSSQGLLSYNEQFF. The CDR3 coding sequence is TGTGCCAGCAGCTCGCAGGGACTCCTCTCCTACAATGAGCAGTTCTTC.